This T cell receptor (beta chain) was retrieved from a study of T-cell memory formation after mild COVID-19. In the study overall: Largely donor-specific sequence clusters came from a couple of donors.

Points from the study as a whole: Cross-reactive memory seemingly joined, as some responding clones were found in pre-infection memory.

This CDR3 contains 11 residues. The germline V gene encodes CDR1 DFQATT and CDR2 SNEGSKA (reference sequence). The V and J ends lost 6 bases and 4 bases respectively, with 9 bases between them. TCRdb re-called the 5' RACE reads with MiXCR, one entry per CDR3 protein. The sample holds 280,000 or so distinct CDR3 sequences, 8% to 10% seen once. In its sample, this clonotype was seen a few times. The antigen is undetermined. This receptor was taken from a young man who had mild COVID-19 (a few samples of this study predate the infection). Cell type and time point are not known. V usage is TRBV20-1 and J usage is TRBJ1-2; unclear D gene. Sequenced sample: PBMCs or a T cell subset sorted from them (not recorded which). CDR3 bases: TGCAGTGCCGACCTGGGCTATGGCTACACCTTC. Its protein is CSADLGYGYTF.